This T cell receptor beta chain stems from a study of Ad26.COV2.S vaccination and SARS-CoV-2 variants. Study results and limitations: Total T cell responses were possibly underestimated by TCR breadth and depth analyses. Placebo recipients trailed vaccine recipients in spike-specific TCR breadth.

Produced via immunoSEQ multiplex PCR; TCRdb's table is partial and in-frame only. The repertoire holds about 480,000 clones, roughly nine tenths seen once, with 10% to 15% in the top ten. Treatment in this sample: some 19 received Ad26.COV2.S at low or high dose, single or two shots; several received placebo; per-sample allocation not given. Collection of samples fell on day 63 after the first vaccine or placebo injection. Within Boston, the person who donated was an adult of 18-55 years. An Ad26 vector expressing Wuhan-strain SARS-CoV-2 spike served as the vaccine. Remarks on this clone: Its antigen is unknown.

This specimen consisted of peripheral blood, obtained in a trial of Ad26.COV2.S vaccine versus placebo. The TCR comes from a person between 18 and 59 years old who received the Ad26.COV2.S COVID-19 vaccine or a placebo.

Written as DNA, the CDR3 is TGTGCCAGCAGTCGCCGACCGACCTACGAGCAGTACTTC. Residues: CASSRRPTYEQYF. The chain is built from TRBV27 and TRBJ2-7; D is unresolved. V was shortened by 5 bases and J by 2 bases, with 10 bases between the two germline ends. Germline CDR1 MNHEY, CDR2 SMNVEV (reference sequence). This CDR3 is 13 amino acids long.